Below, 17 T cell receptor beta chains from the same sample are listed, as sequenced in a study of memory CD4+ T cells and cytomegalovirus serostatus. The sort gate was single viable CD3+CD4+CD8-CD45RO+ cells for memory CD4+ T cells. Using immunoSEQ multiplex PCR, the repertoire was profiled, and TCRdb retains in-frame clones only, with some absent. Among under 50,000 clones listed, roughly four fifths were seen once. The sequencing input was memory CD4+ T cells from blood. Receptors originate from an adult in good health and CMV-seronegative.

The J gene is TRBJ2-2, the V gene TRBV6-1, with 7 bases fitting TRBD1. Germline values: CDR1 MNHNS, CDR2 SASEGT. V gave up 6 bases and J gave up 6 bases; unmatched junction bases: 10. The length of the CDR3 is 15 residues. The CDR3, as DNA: TGTGCCAGCAGACGACAGGGTTCCGAATCCGGGGAGCTGTTTTTT. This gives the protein CASRRQGSESGELFF.

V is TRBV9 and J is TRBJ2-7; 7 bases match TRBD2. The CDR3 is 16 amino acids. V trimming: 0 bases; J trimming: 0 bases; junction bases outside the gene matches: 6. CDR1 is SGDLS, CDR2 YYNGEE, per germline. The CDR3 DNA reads TGTGCCAGCAGCGTAGGCAGTCGGGGGGACTCCTACGAGCAGTACTTC. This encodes CASSVGSRGDSYEQYF. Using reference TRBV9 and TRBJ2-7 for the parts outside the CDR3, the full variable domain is DSGVTQTPKHLITATGQRVTLRCSPRSGDLSVYWYQQSLDQGLQFLIQYYNGEERAKGNILERFSAQQFPDLHSELNLSSLELGDSALYFCASSVGSRGDSYEQYFGPGTRLTVT.

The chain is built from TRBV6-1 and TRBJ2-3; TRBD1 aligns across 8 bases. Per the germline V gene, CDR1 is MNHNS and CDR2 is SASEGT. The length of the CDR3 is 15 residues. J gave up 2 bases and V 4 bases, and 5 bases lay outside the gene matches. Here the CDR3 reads CASSARGLATDTQYF. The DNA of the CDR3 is TGTGCCAGCAGTGCCAGGGGGCTCGCCACAGATACGCAGTATTTT.

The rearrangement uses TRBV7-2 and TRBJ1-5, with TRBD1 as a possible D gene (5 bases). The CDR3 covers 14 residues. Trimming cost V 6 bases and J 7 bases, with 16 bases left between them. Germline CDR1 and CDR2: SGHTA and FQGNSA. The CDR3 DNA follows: TGTGCCAGCAGTCCTTCGCAGGGATTACAGCCCCAGCATTTT. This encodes CASSPSQGLQPQHF.

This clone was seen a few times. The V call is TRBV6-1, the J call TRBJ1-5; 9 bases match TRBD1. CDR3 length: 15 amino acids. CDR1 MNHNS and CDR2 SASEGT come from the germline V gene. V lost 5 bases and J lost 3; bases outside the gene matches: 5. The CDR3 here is CASSLDRGVNQPQHF. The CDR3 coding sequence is TGTGCCAGCAGTCTGGACAGGGGCGTCAATCAGCCCCAGCATTTT.

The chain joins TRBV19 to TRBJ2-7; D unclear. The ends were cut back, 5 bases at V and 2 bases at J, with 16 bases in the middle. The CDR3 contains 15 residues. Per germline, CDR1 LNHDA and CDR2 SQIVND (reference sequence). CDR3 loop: CASSVDTVGPYEQYF. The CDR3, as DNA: TGTGCCAGTAGTGTCGACACAGTGGGCCCCTACGAGCAGTACTTC.

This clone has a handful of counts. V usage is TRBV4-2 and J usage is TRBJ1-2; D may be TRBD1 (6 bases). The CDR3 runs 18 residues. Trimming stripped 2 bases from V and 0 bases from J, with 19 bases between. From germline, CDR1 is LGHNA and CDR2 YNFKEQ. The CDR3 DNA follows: TGTGCCAGCAGCCAACTCACAACCCCGGACAGACCTAACTATGGCTACACCTTC. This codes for CASSQLTTPDRPNYGYTF.

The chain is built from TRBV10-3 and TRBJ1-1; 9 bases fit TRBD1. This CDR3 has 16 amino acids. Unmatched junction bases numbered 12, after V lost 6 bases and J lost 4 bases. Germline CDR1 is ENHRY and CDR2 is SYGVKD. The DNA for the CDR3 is TGTGCCATCAGCGTCGCCCCGGGACAGGGCCTCACTGAAGCTTTCTTT. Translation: CAISVAPGQGLTEAFF.

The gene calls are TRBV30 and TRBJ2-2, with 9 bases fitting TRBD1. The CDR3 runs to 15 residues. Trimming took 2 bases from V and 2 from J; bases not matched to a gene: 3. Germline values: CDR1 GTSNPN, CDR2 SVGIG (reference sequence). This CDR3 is CAWSRDRANTGELFF. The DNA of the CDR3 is TGTGCCTGGAGTCGGGACAGGGCCAACACCGGGGAGCTGTTTTTT.

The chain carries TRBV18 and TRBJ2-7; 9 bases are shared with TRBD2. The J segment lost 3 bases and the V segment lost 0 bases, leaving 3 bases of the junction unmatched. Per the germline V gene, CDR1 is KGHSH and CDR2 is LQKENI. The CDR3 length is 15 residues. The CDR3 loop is CASSPPLAGSYEQYF. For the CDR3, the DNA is TGTGCCAGCTCACCACCTCTAGCGGGGAGCTACGAGCAGTACTTC.

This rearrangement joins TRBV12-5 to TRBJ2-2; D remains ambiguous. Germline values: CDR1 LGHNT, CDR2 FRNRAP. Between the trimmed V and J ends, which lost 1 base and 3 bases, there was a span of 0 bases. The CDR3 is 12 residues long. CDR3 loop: CASGLDTGELFF. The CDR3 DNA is TGTGCTAGTGGTTTGGACACCGGGGAGCTGTTTTTT.

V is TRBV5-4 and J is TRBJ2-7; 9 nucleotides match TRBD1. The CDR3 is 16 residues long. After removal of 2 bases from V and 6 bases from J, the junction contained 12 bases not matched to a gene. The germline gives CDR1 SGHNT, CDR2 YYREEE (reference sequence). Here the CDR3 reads CASSFGANRGLSEQYF. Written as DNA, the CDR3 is TGTGCCAGCAGCTTCGGGGCGAACAGGGGGCTTTCCGAGCAGTACTTC.

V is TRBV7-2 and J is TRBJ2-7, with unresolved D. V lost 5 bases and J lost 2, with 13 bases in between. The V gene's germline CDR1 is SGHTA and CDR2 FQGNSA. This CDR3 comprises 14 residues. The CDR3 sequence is CASSRARVPYEQYF. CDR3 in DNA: TGTGCCAGCAGCCGCGCCCGAGTCCCCTACGAGCAGTACTTC.

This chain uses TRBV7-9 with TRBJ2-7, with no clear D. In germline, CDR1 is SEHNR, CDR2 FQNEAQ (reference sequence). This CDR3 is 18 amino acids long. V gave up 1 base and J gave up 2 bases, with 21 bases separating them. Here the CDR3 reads CASSLGNVGRGKPYEQYF. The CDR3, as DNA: TGTGCCAGCAGCTTAGGAAATGTAGGCCGCGGAAAACCCTACGAGCAGTACTTC.

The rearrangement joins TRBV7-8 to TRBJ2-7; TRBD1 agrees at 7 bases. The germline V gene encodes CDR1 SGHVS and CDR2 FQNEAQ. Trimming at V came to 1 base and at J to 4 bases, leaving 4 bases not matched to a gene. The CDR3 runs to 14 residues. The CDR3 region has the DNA TGTGCCAGCAGCTTAGTTCACAGGGGATACGAGCAGTACTTC. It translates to CASSLVHRGYEQYF.

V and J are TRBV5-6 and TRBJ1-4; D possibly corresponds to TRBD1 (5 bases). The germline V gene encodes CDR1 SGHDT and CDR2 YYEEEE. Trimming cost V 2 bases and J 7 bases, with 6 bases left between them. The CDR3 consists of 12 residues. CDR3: CASSFQGEKLFF. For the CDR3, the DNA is TGTGCCAGCAGCTTTCAGGGTGAAAAACTGTTTTTT.

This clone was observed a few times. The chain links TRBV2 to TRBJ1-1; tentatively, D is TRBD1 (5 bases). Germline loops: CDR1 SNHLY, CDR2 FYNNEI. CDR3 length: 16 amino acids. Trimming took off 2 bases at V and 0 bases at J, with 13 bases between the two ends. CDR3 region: CASSEHRPDLNTEAFF. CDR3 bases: TGTGCCAGCAGTGAACACAGGCCCGACTTGAACACTGAAGCTTTCTTT.